What follows are 26 T cell receptor beta chains derived from one specimen sequenced in a study of blood T cell repertoires in COVID-19. Repertoires were generated with immunoSEQ multiplex PCR, while TCRdb's copy carries only in-frame clones and drops some. The profile shows under 300,000 clones, 70% to 90% of them singletons. The sequencing sample was made of peripheral blood. The source is a man aged 55-75 years who had recovered from COVID-19.

The gene calls are TRBV10-1 and TRBJ2-2, with D possibly TRBD2 on 6 matching bases. Germline CDR1 reads WNHNN; CDR2 reads SYGVQD (reference sequence). This CDR3 contains 16 residues. Trimming cost V 5 bases and J 6 bases, with 19 bases left between them. The CDR3 region is CASSFKGGGRAGELFF. The CDR3 DNA reads TGCGCCAGCAGTTTTAAGGGAGGAGGTCGAGCCGGGGAGCTGTTTTTT.

The rearrangement links TRBV5-1 to TRBJ1-4, with a weak D call TRBD1 (5 bases). Germline V gives CDR1 SGHRS, CDR2 YFSETQ. Trimming took 1 base from V and 3 from J, leaving 10 bases between them. There are 15 residues in the CDR3. CDR3 coding DNA: TGCGCCAGCAGCTTGAGGGCAGGGTCTAATGAAAAACTGTTTTTT. Encoded protein: CASSLRAGSNEKLFF.

V is TRBV7-8 and J is TRBJ2-5; the D is unclear. Germline values: CDR1 SGHVS, CDR2 FQNEAQ. The CDR3 length is 14 residues. Trimming left V 5 bases short and J 0 bases short, with 10 bases between. The CDR3 spells CASSPRRYQETQYF. The CDR3 nucleotides are TGTGCCAGCAGCCCTAGAAGGTACCAAGAGACCCAGTACTTC. The full variable domain, completed using reference TRBV7-8 and TRBJ2-5, is GAGVSQSPRYKVAKRGQDVALRCDPISGHVSLFWYQQALGQGPEFLTYFQNEAQLDKSGLPSDRFFAERPEGSVSTLKIQRTQQEDSAVYLCASSPRRYQETQYFGPGTRLLVL.

The chain combines TRBV7-2 with TRBJ2-7, with 8 bases identical to TRBD1. CDR3 length: 15 amino acids. Germline V gene lookup returns CDR1 SGHTA and CDR2 FQGNSA. V lost 2 bases and J lost 6; bases outside the gene matches: 9. Written as DNA, the CDR3 is TGTGCCAGCAGCTTATCGGGCAGGGGGCGCGTCGAGCAGTACTTC. It yields the protein CASSLSGRGRVEQYF.

The chain couples TRBV6-1 to TRBJ2-5; TRBD2 matches 13 bases. Germline V gene sequence: CDR1 MNHNS, CDR2 SASEGT. J lost 2 bases, V lost 4 bases, and 7 bases had no gene match. This CDR3 has 17 residues. The CDR3 DNA is TGTGCCAGCAGTGGAAAACGACTAGCGGGGGGACAAGAGACCCAGTACTTC. Translated: CASSGKRLAGGQETQYF.

V and J are TRBV5-8 and TRBJ2-5; possibly TRBD1 for D (6 bases). CDR1 is SGHTS, CDR2 YDEGEE, per germline. V shed 2 bases and J shed 4 bases, with 12 bases lying between them. The CDR3 is 14 residues long. CDR3 loop: CASSFQGLGETQYF. The CDR3 coding sequence is TGTGCCAGCAGCTTTCAGGGGCTCGGAGAGACCCAGTACTTC. The variable domain in full, with the rest retrieved from reference TRBV5-8 and TRBJ2-5, is EAGVTQSPTHLIKTRGQQATLRCSPISGHTSVYWYQQALGLGLQFLLWYDEGEERNRGNFPPRFSGRQFPNYSSELNVNALELEDSALYLCASSFQGLGETQYFGPGTRLLVL.

The V and J genes are TRBV7-9 and TRBJ2-1, with TRBD2 matching over 8 bases. Germline CDR1 is SEHNR and CDR2 is FQNEAQ (reference sequence). V lost 2 bases and J lost 10; bases outside the gene matches: 16. The CDR3 has 17 residues. The CDR3 loop reads CASSLTREGGEVREQFF. The CDR3, as DNA: TGTGCCAGCAGCTTAACCCGGGAGGGGGGAGAAGTGAGGGAGCAGTTCTTC. Together with reference TRBV7-9 and TRBJ2-1, the CDR3 gives the full variable domain: DTGVSQNPRHKITKRGQNVTFRCDPISEHNRLYWYRQTLGQGPEFLTYFQNEAQLEKSRLLSDRFSAERPKGSFSTLEIQRTEQGDSAMYLCASSLTREGGEVREQFFGPGTRLTVL.

In this sample, this clone turned up a few times. V and J are TRBV27 and TRBJ1-5, with D maybe TRBD1 (5 bases). V lost 3 bases and J lost 1, with 10 bases in between. This CDR3 region has 15 residues. Germline V gives CDR1 MNHEY, CDR2 SMNVEV (reference sequence). For the CDR3, the DNA is TGTGCCAGCAGTTTCGCAGGGCTGAGCAATCAGCCCCAGCATTTT. This sequence encodes CASSFAGLSNQPQHF.

The chain uses TRBV5-1 and TRBJ1-1; 7 bases fit TRBD1. After removal of 3 bases from V and 0 bases from J, the junction contained 11 bases not matched to a gene. Germline-derived CDR1 and CDR2 are SGHRS and YFSETQ. The CDR3 has 17 amino acids. CDR3 protein: CASSYYSRGSLNTEAFF. CDR3 bases: TGCGCCAGCAGCTACTACTCCAGGGGGTCTTTGAACACTGAAGCTTTCTTT.

The rearrangement uses TRBV5-6 and TRBJ2-7, with a weak D call TRBD2 (8 bases). CDR3 length equals 17 residues. V lost 3 bases and J lost 3, with 22 bases in between. The V gene's germline CDR1 is SGHDT and CDR2 YYEEEE. The CDR3 sequence is CASSSPSGGQGGYEQYF. The CDR3 DNA sequence: TGTGCCAGCAGCTCACCCTCGGGGGGGCAGGGGGGCTACGAGCAGTACTTC.

The chain combines TRBV21-1 with TRBJ2-2; the D segment call TRBD1 is taken from the table without a DNA check. TRBV21-1 constitutes a pseudogene. The CDR3 covers 17 residues. Here the CDR3 reads CASSNPAGLPNTGELFF. The CDR3 DNA is TGTGCCAGCAGCAACCCGGCAGGGTTACCCAACACCGGGGAGCTGTTTTTT.

The chain joins TRBV5-6 to TRBJ2-1, with 8 bases lining up with TRBD1. With 4 bases clipped from V and 5 bases from J, the junction kept 8 bases outside the gene matches. The germline CDR1 and CDR2 sequences are SGHDT and YYEEEE. There are 15 residues in the CDR3. The CDR3 region is CASSVPGGADNEQFF. CDR3 bases: TGTGCCAGCAGCGTCCCAGGGGGCGCCGACAATGAGCAGTTCTTC.

The gene calls are TRBV7-9 and TRBJ2-2, with a weak D call TRBD2 (5 bases). This CDR3 is built from 19 residues. V lost 1 base and J lost 0, with 18 bases in between. Germline V gene lookup returns CDR1 SEHNR and CDR2 FQNEAQ (reference sequence). Here the CDR3 reads CASSLVFGLQFSNTGELFF. As DNA, the CDR3 is TGTGCCAGCAGCTTAGTTTTTGGACTGCAATTTTCGAACACCGGGGAGCTGTTTTTT.

The chain has TRBV10-3 and TRBJ2-1; 11 positions agree with TRBD2. Trimming at V came to 6 bases and at J to 3 bases, leaving 7 bases not matched to a gene. The germline V gene encodes CDR1 ENHRY and CDR2 SYGVKD. This CDR3 is built from 16 residues. The CDR3: CAISGLAGSLYNEQFF. The CDR3 DNA reads as TGTGCCATCAGCGGACTAGCGGGCAGCCTCTACAATGAGCAGTTCTTC.

The chain recombines TRBV2 with TRBJ1-4; D might be TRBD1 (6 bases). This CDR3 comprises 16 residues. The germline V and J ends were trimmed by 1 base and 8 bases, with 17 bases remaining between them. Per the germline V gene, CDR1 is SNHLY and CDR2 is FYNNEI. CDR3: CASSEGLAGGREKLFF. The DNA of the CDR3 is TGTGCCAGCAGTGAAGGTCTGGCTGGGGGCCGGGAAAAACTGTTTTTT.

The chain combines TRBV15 with TRBJ2-7; TRBD1 matches 8 bases. Trimming removed 6 bases from V and 2 bases from J; junction bases left unmatched: 6. Germline CDR1 is LNHNV and CDR2 is YYDKDF (reference sequence). This CDR3 has 14 residues. CDR3 in DNA: TGTGCCACCAGTATAAACAGGGGGGCCTACGAGCAGTACTTC. Translation gives CATSINRGAYEQYF. Based on the CDR3 plus reference TRBV15 and TRBJ2-7, the full variable domain is DAMVIQNPRYQVTQFGKPVTLSCSQTLNHNVMYWYQQKSSQAPKLLFHYYDKDFNNEADTPDNFQSRRPNTSFCFLDIRSPGLGDTAMYLCATSINRGAYEQYFGPGTRLTVT.

This clone was counted once. The chain carries TRBV6-5 and TRBJ1-4; possible D gene TRBD1, 5 bases. CDR3 length: 13 residues. Germline V gene sequence: CDR1 MNHEY, CDR2 SVGAGI. Trimming left V 5 bases short and J 8 bases short, with 12 bases between. The CDR3 region is CASSPAKGEKLFF. CDR3 nucleotides: TGTGCCAGCAGTCCCGCGAAGGGGGAAAAACTGTTTTTT.

The CDR3 loop reads CASSLGRAYNSPLHF. In nucleotides, the CDR3 is TGTGCCAGCAGCTTAGGCAGGGCCTATAATTCACCCCTCCACTTT. The J gene is TRBJ1-6, the V gene TRBV11-2, with a tentative D call TRBD1 (5 bases). This CDR3 is 15 amino acids long. Trimming cost V 1 base and J 2 bases, with 6 bases left between them. Germline CDR1 SGHAT, CDR2 FQNNGV.

The chain carries TRBV19 and TRBJ2-1; 9 bases match TRBD2. Germline CDR1 is LNHDA and CDR2 is SQIVND (reference sequence). With V trimmed by 6 bases and J by 5 bases, 8 bases remained unmatched. The CDR3 covers 15 residues. The CDR3 spells CASSSMLAGHNEQFF. In nucleotides, the CDR3 is TGTGCCAGTAGCTCCATGCTAGCGGGACACAATGAGCAGTTCTTC.

The chain uses TRBV30 and TRBJ1-1, with 8 bases that match TRBD1. Germline CDR1 is GTSNPN and CDR2 is SVGIG (reference sequence). CDR3 length equals 12 residues. V lost 8 bases and J lost 3; bases outside the gene matches: 5. Here the CDR3 DNA reads TGTGCCCGCGAGGACAGGGACACTGAAGCTTTCTTT. It translates to CAREDRDTEAFF.

The V and J genes are TRBV6-1 and TRBJ1-2, with a weak D call TRBD1 (5 bases). The ends were cut back, 3 bases at V and 4 bases at J, with 15 bases in the middle. CDR1 and CDR2 from the germline V gene are MNHNS and SASEGT. The CDR3 has 15 amino acids. The CDR3 loop reads CASSDGWQGGYGYTF. CDR3 nucleotides: TGTGCCAGCAGTGATGGGTGGCAGGGCGGCTATGGCTACACCTTC.

Worth noting for this clone: Other DNA sequences within the sample encode an identical CDR3. V gene TRBV3-1 (or the pseudogene TRBV3-2) combines with J gene TRBJ2-6; no reliable D call. CDR3 length: 14 residues. V dropped 4 bases and J dropped 0 bases, with 4 bases sitting between them. Germline V gives CDR1 LGHDT, CDR2 YNNKEL (reference sequence). The CDR3 nucleotides read TGTGCCAGCAGCCCTAGCTCTGGGGCCAACGTCCTGACTTTC. Its translation: CASSPSSGANVLTF.

This chain uses TRBV5-8 with TRBJ2-1; TRBD2 aligns across 9 bases. This CDR3 spans 14 amino acids. CDR1 and CDR2 from the germline V gene are SGHTS and YDEGEE. With 5 bases clipped from V and 4 bases from J, the junction kept 4 bases outside the gene matches. The CDR3 region has the DNA TGTGCCAGCAGAAATAGCGGGAGTTACAATGAGCAGTTCTTC. It encodes CASRNSGSYNEQFF.

V usage is TRBV19 and J usage is TRBJ2-5, with 7 bases lining up with TRBD1. The CDR3 is 16 residues long. V dropped 4 bases and J dropped 5; count of bases not matched to a gene: 13. The V gene's germline CDR1 is LNHDA and CDR2 SQIVND (reference sequence). This chain's CDR3 is CASSSKDRPPAETQYF. The DNA of the CDR3 is TGTGCCAGTAGTAGCAAGGACAGGCCCCCGGCCGAGACCCAGTACTTC.

The chain recombines TRBV7-2 with TRBJ2-5, with TRBD2 matching over 10 bases. CDR1 is SGHTA, CDR2 FQGNSA, per germline. The CDR3 length is 14 residues. J lost 10 bases, V lost 5 bases, and 10 bases had no gene match. The CDR3 sequence is CASSEGLAGVHQYF. The CDR3 nucleotides are TGTGCCAGCAGCGAAGGTCTAGCGGGAGTACACCAGTACTTC.

The V gene is TRBV6-5, the J gene TRBJ2-7; 11 bases agree with TRBD2. Germline CDR1 MNHEY, CDR2 SVGAGI. The CDR3 has 14 residues. With 6 bases clipped from V and 6 bases from J, the junction kept 7 bases outside the gene matches. The CDR3 bases are TGTGCCAGCAGAAGACTAGCGGGAACTCTCGAGCAGTACTTC. Amino acids: CASRRLAGTLEQYF.